One and the same sample provided the 31 T cell receptor beta chains below, sequenced in a study of T cell responses to AZD1222 COVID-19 vaccine. This table comes from immunoSEQ multiplex PCR, and its TCRdb copy is limited to in-frame clones, with some not included. The sample lists around 100,000 clones, around 89% occurring once. The sequences come from peripheral blood, collected on day 0 of AZD1222 vaccination. Receptors were obtained from an adult in good health.

Comment on this clone: Additional DNA sequences in this sample encode the identical CDR3. The chain recombines TRBV7-2 with TRBJ2-7; TRBD1 aligns across 7 bases. CDR3 length: 14 amino acids. Unmatched junction bases numbered 8, after V lost 5 bases and J lost 4 bases. The germline CDR1 and CDR2 sequences are SGHTA and FQGNSA. CDR3 in DNA: TGTGCCAGCAGCCTAGGGACAGAGTATTACGAGCAGTACTTC. Amino acid sequence: CASSLGTEYYEQYF.

The chain uses TRBV7-9 and TRBJ2-3, with D perhaps matching TRBD2 (6 bases). Germline V lookup: CDR1 SEHNR, CDR2 FQNEAQ (reference sequence). Trimming removed 1 base at V and 6 bases at J, with 11 bases between. CDR3 length: 14 amino acids. CDR3 amino acids: CASSLDGGSDTQYF. The DNA of the CDR3 is TGTGCCAGCAGCTTAGATGGGGGGTCGGATACGCAGTATTTT.

This clone was detected a few times. The genes are TRBV4-1 and TRBJ2-5; the D is unclear. CDR1 is MGHRA, CDR2 YSYEKL, per germline. This CDR3 is built from 15 residues. With 4 bases removed from V and 0 bases from J, the gap between germline ends came to 12 bases. CDR3 nucleotide sequence: TGCGCCAGCAGCCCTCCAGTGGGTTACCAAGAGACCCAGTACTTC. It is translated as CASSPPVGYQETQYF.

The V and J genes are TRBV27 and TRBJ1-5, with D hard to call. The germline gives CDR1 MNHEY, CDR2 SMNVEV (reference sequence). Trimming pared 1 base from V and 0 bases from J, leaving 7 bases between. The CDR3 is 15 amino acids. The CDR3 DNA is TGTGCCAGCAGTTTATACCCAAATAGCAATCAGCCCCAGCATTTT. Translated: CASSLYPNSNQPQHF.

This chain joins TRBV6-5 and TRBJ2-5; a weak D match, TRBD1 (6 bases). The V gene's germline CDR1 is MNHEY and CDR2 SVGAGI. V was trimmed by 4 bases and J by 3 bases, leaving 12 bases between them. The CDR3 is made up of 14 amino acids. The chain's CDR3 is CASSLQGIKETQYF. For the CDR3, the DNA is TGTGCCAGCAGTTTACAGGGAATTAAAGAGACCCAGTACTTC.

The chain has TRBV2 and TRBJ2-1; 16 nucleotides align to TRBD2. Trimming at V came to 7 bases and at J to 1 base, leaving 4 bases not matched to a gene. CDR1 and CDR2 (germline): SNHLY, FYNNEI. The CDR3 runs to 17 residues. The chain's CDR3 is CASMGLAGGHSYNEQFF. CDR3 DNA: TGTGCCAGCATGGGACTAGCGGGGGGGCATTCCTACAATGAGCAGTTCTTC.

This chain uses TRBV2 with TRBJ2-5; the D is unclear. This CDR3 comprises 11 residues. Germline values: CDR1 SNHLY, CDR2 FYNNEI. V was clipped by 6 bases and J by 5 bases, with 7 bases between them. DNA for the CDR3: TGTGCCAGCAGAGAGCAGGAGACCCAGTACTTC. It translates to CASREQETQYF.

J is TRBJ2-7 and V is TRBV7-9; D might be TRBD2 (6 bases). The CDR3 loop spans 17 amino acids. Trimming removed 5 bases from V and 2 bases from J, with 22 bases in between. Germline V CDR1 and CDR2: SEHNR, FQNEAQ (reference sequence). CDR3 bases: TGTGCCAGCAGCGGACCCCTCCACGCGGGACCTACCTACGAGCAGTACTTC. Translating gives CASSGPLHAGPTYEQYF. The variable domain in full, completed from reference TRBV7-9 and TRBJ2-7, reads DTGVSQNPRHKITKRGQNVTFRCDPISEHNRLYWYRQTLGQGPEFLTYFQNEAQLEKSRLLSDRFSAERPKGSFSTLEIQRTEQGDSAMYLCASSGPLHAGPTYEQYFGPGTRLTVT.

V is TRBV4-1 and J is TRBJ1-2, with D uncertain. The CDR3 runs to 15 residues. CDR1 MGHRA and CDR2 YSYEKL come from the germline V gene. The V gene lost 1 base and the J gene lost 6 bases, with 15 bases spanning the gap. The CDR3 nucleotides read TGCGCCAGCAGCCAAGTTCTAGTTGTGTGTGATGGCTACACCTTC. Protein product: CASSQVLVVCDGYTF.

The genes are TRBV6-5 and TRBJ2-5; 15 bases are shared with TRBD2. Germline V lookup: CDR1 MNHEY, CDR2 SVGAGI. The CDR3 spans 15 residues. The V segment lost 6 bases and the J segment 5 bases; nucleotides outside the gene matches: 4. The CDR3 sequence: CASRGLAGGKETQYF. CDR3 nucleotide sequence: TGTGCCAGCAGAGGACTAGCGGGGGGGAAGGAGACCCAGTACTTC.

The chain carries TRBV4-1 and TRBJ2-2; D possibly corresponds to TRBD2 (6 bases). The length of the CDR3 is 15 residues. Germline loops: CDR1 MGHRA, CDR2 YSYEKL. Trimming took off 4 bases at V and 6 bases at J, with 15 bases between the two ends. CDR3 DNA: TGCGCCAGCAGCCGCTCCCGACTAGAAGCCGGGGAGCTGTTTTTT. The encoded protein is CASSRSRLEAGELFF.

V usage is TRBV10-3 and J usage is TRBJ1-1, with 7 bases that match TRBD1. Germline values: CDR1 ENHRY, CDR2 SYGVKD. The V segment lost 5 bases and the J segment 0 bases; nucleotides outside the gene matches: 6. The CDR3 runs 15 residues. The CDR3 DNA is TGTGCCATCAGTCCCGGGACAGTAATGAACACTGAAGCTTTCTTT. This translates into CAISPGTVMNTEAFF.

This chain links TRBV9 with TRBJ2-1; D perhaps matches TRBD1 (6 bases). The V end lost 0 bases, the J end lost 2 bases, and 12 bases lay between the germline ends. The CDR3 is made up of 16 amino acids. CDR1 is SGDLS, CDR2 YYNGEE, per germline. CDR3 region: CASSVGQGMTYNEQFF. CDR3 DNA: TGTGCCAGCAGCGTAGGGCAGGGGATGACCTACAATGAGCAGTTCTTC.

This chain connects TRBV14 to TRBJ1-2; a weak D match, TRBD1 (5 bases). The CDR3 runs to 14 residues. V gave up 4 bases and J gave up 2 bases, with 11 bases separating them. CDR1 is SGHDN, CDR2 FVKESK, per germline. The CDR3 coding sequence is TGTGCCAGCAGCCCAGTGACAGTAAACTATGGCTACACCTTC. It yields the protein CASSPVTVNYGYTF.

The rearrangement links TRBV29-1 to TRBJ2-5, with D possibly being TRBD2 (7 bases). In germline, CDR1 is SQVTM, CDR2 ANQGSEA. With 0 bases removed from V and 4 bases from J, the gap between germline ends came to 18 bases. The CDR3 covers 16 residues. The CDR3 sequence is CSVEDGGGASGETQYF. The CDR3, as DNA: TGCAGCGTTGAAGACGGTGGGGGGGCTTCGGGAGAGACCCAGTACTTC.

This rearrangement joins TRBV5-6 to TRBJ2-7; maybe TRBD2 (7 bases). The germline V and J ends were trimmed by 4 bases and 3 bases, with 20 bases remaining between them. Germline loops: CDR1 SGHDT, CDR2 YYEEEE. This CDR3 is built from 16 residues. The CDR3 nucleotides are TGTGCCAGCAGCCCCCGGGCGGGGGCGCTACTCTACGAGCAGTACTTC. Protein: CASSPRAGALLYEQYF.

The chain links TRBV7-9 to TRBJ2-3; a weak D match, TRBD1 (5 bases). Germline V gene data show CDR1 as SEHNR and CDR2 as FQNEAQ (reference sequence). V lost 1 base, J lost 3 bases, and 11 bases lay in between. The CDR3 consists of 15 residues. CDR3 protein: CASSLVWGVTDTQYF. CDR3 coding DNA: TGTGCCAGCAGCTTAGTATGGGGCGTAACAGATACGCAGTATTTT.

V gene TRBV19 combines with J gene TRBJ1-2; 8 nucleotides line up with TRBD1. V was clipped by 4 bases and J by 7 bases; unmatched bases: 14. CDR3 length: 16 residues. Germline V gene data show CDR1 as LNHDA and CDR2 as SQIVND (reference sequence). The CDR3 DNA reads TGTGCCAGTAGTAGAAAAGACAGGGGCGTGCATGGTGGCTACACCTTC. This codes for CASSRKDRGVHGGYTF.

The rearrangement links TRBV7-9 to TRBJ1-5; D gene ambiguous. The germline gives CDR1 SEHNR, CDR2 FQNEAQ (reference sequence). The CDR3 is 17 amino acids. Trimming pared 0 bases from V and 6 bases from J, leaving 18 bases between. The CDR3 is CASSLAGQAGVSQPQHF. The CDR3 region has the DNA TGTGCCAGCAGCTTAGCAGGGCAGGCGGGAGTCAGTCAGCCCCAGCATTTT. Drawing the rest from reference TRBV7-9 and TRBJ1-5, the complete variable domain is DTGVSQNPRHKITKRGQNVTFRCDPISEHNRLYWYRQTLGQGPEFLTYFQNEAQLEKSRLLSDRFSAERPKGSFSTLEIQRTEQGDSAMYLCASSLAGQAGVSQPQHFGDGTRLSIL.

The V and J genes are TRBV6-6 and TRBJ1-4; TRBD1 aligns across 9 bases. The germline V gene has CDR1 MNHNY and CDR2 SVGAGI (reference sequence). Trimming took 7 bases from V and 7 from J; bases not matched to a gene: 7. This CDR3 is built from 14 residues. The CDR3 DNA sequence: TGTGCCAGCACCTCCGGGACAGGGTTTGAAAAACTGTTTTTT. This gives the protein CASTSGTGFEKLFF.

The chain links TRBV9 to TRBJ2-5; 10 positions agree with TRBD2. The CDR3 length is 16 residues. The V gene end was trimmed by 0 bases and the J gene end by 5 bases; junction bases not matched to a gene: 7. Germline-derived CDR1 and CDR2 are SGDLS and YYNGEE. This CDR3 is CASSVGDSGGSETQYF. For the CDR3, the DNA is TGTGCCAGCAGCGTAGGTGATAGCGGGGGGTCCGAGACCCAGTACTTC.

J is TRBJ2-7 and V is TRBV5-1, with 7 bases matching TRBD2. With V trimmed by 3 bases and J by 5 bases, 17 bases remained unmatched. Germline lookup yields CDR1 SGHRS and CDR2 YFSETQ. The CDR3 consists of 17 residues. The CDR3 sequence: CASSWDESGVELNEQYF. The CDR3 DNA follows: TGCGCCAGCAGCTGGGATGAGAGCGGGGTAGAGTTGAACGAGCAGTACTTC.

The chain carries TRBV7-2 and TRBJ1-2; the D is unclear. The V and J ends lost 4 bases and 2 bases respectively, with 11 bases between them. The V gene's germline CDR1 is SGHTA and CDR2 FQGNSA. This CDR3 is 14 amino acids long. The chain's CDR3 is CASSSNRVNYGYTF. In DNA form, the CDR3 reads TGTGCCAGCAGCTCTAATCGGGTCAACTATGGCTACACCTTC.

Points on this clone: Given the absence of the conserved phenylalanine or tryptophan at the CDR3 end, a read error is likely. V and J are TRBV12-3 or TRBV12-4 and TRBJ1-6; D remains ambiguous. CDR3 size: 13 residues. V was cut by 6 bases and J by 7 bases, with 10 bases left in between. The CDR3 loop reads CASRSTGNSPLHL. The DNA for the CDR3 is TGTGCCAGCAGGTCGACGGGAAATTCACCCCTCCACCTT.

V usage is TRBV19 and J usage is TRBJ1-1; 7 bases align to TRBD1. Germline V CDR1 and CDR2: LNHDA, SQIVND (reference sequence). Trimming removed 6 bases from V and 7 bases from J; junction bases left unmatched: 11. The CDR3 has 14 residues. CDR3 amino acids: CASRTTGAGSEAFF. In nucleotides, the CDR3 is TGTGCCAGTAGGACTACAGGGGCCGGTAGTGAAGCTTTCTTT.

As DNA, the CDR3 is TGCGCCAGCAGCGCGGGGACAGTGAGCTCCTACAATGAGCAGTTCTTC. Translated: CASSAGTVSSYNEQFF. This chain joins TRBV5-1 and TRBJ2-1, with D perhaps matching TRBD1 (7 bases). The ends were cut back, 4 bases at V and 0 bases at J, with 14 bases in the middle. This CDR3 has 16 residues. From germline, CDR1 is SGHRS and CDR2 YFSETQ. Combining the CDR3 with reference TRBV5-1 and TRBJ2-1 gives the whole variable domain KAGVTQTPRYLIKTRGQQVTLSCSPISGHRSVSWYQQTPGQGLQFLFEYFSETQRNKGNFPGRFSGRQFSNSRSEMNVSTLELGDSALYLCASSAGTVSSYNEQFFGPGTRLTVL.

Notes on this clone: This CDR3 is missing its conserved last phenylalanine or tryptophan, likely due to a read error. V and J are TRBV5-6 and TRBJ1-6; tentatively, D is TRBD1 (5 bases). Looked up from germline, CDR1 is SGHDT and CDR2 is YYEEEE. Trimming pared 5 bases from V and 9 bases from J, leaving 9 bases between. The CDR3 has 12 residues. The CDR3 DNA reads TGTGCCAGCAGTAGGGGAGGTTCACCCCTCCACCTT. Translation gives CASSRGGSPLHL.

This clone turned up a few times. The chain employs TRBV6-2 or TRBV6-3 and TRBJ2-6; D is perhaps TRBD2 (7 bases). There are 18 residues in the CDR3. Trimming shortened V by 4 bases and J by 2 bases, and 18 bases separated the two germline ends. Germline-derived CDR1 and CDR2 are MNHEY and SVGEGT. The chain's CDR3 is CASSSLVGGPPGANVLTF. For the CDR3, the DNA is TGTGCCAGCAGTTCCCTAGTGGGGGGGCCCCCTGGGGCCAACGTCCTGACTTTC.

This clone was recorded only once. This sequence joins TRBV9 and TRBJ2-7; D remains ambiguous. Germline V gives CDR1 SGDLS, CDR2 YYNGEE. V dropped 3 bases and J dropped 2 bases, with 6 bases sitting between them. CDR3 length equals 12 residues. The CDR3, as DNA: TGTGCCAGCAGCGGCCTTACCTACGAGCAGTACTTC. This translates into CASSGLTYEQYF.

This clone was recorded once. This chain joins TRBV7-8 and TRBJ2-7; TRBD1 or TRBD2 may be the D gene (5 bases each). The V end lost 0 bases, the J end lost 0 bases, and 9 bases lay between the germline ends. The CDR3 is made up of 15 amino acids. Germline V gene lookup returns CDR1 SGHVS and CDR2 FQNEAQ. The CDR3 sequence is CASSLAWGTSYEQYF. Here the CDR3 DNA reads TGTGCCAGCAGCTTAGCGTGGGGGACCTCCTACGAGCAGTACTTC.

The chain is built from TRBV2 and TRBJ2-5; 7 nucleotides line up with TRBD1. There are 14 residues in the CDR3. V shed 5 bases and J 3 bases; nucleotides not matched to a gene: 6. The germline CDR1 and CDR2 sequences are SNHLY and FYNNEI. The CDR3 region has the DNA TGTGCCAGCAGTCAGGACACAGGGGAAGAGACCCAGTACTTC. Amino acids: CASSQDTGEETQYF.